The next 21 T cell receptor beta chains were all read from a single sample in a study of blood T cell repertoires in COVID-19. Here immunoSEQ multiplex PCR was the method, and the copy in TCRdb shows in-frame clones only, minus some. The table lists about 130,000 clones, over 70% of them singletons. Sequencing was done on a sample of peripheral blood. The source is an elderly man with acute or convalescent COVID-19.

In nucleotides, the CDR3 is TGCGCCAGCAGCTTGACCCATCCAGGGGGCGATGGCTACACCTTC. This translates into CASSLTHPGGDGYTF. This chain uses TRBV5-1 with TRBJ1-2; 8 nucleotides agree with TRBD1. This CDR3 has 15 amino acids. The J segment lost 6 bases and the V segment lost 1 base, leaving 8 bases of the junction unmatched. Germline V gene sequence: CDR1 SGHRS, CDR2 YFSETQ.

The rearrangement links TRBV19 to TRBJ2-7, with 8 bases matching TRBD1. V gave up 4 bases and J gave up 2 bases; unmatched junction bases: 7. There are 15 residues in the CDR3. CDR1 and CDR2 (germline): LNHDA, SQIVND (reference sequence). The CDR3 reads CASSRGTGNTYEQYF. CDR3 sequence (DNA): TGTGCCAGTAGTAGAGGGACAGGTAACACCTACGAGCAGTACTTC.

CDR3: CASSLSGLLNGGNTIYF. CDR3 nucleotide sequence: TGTGCCAGCAGTTTATCTGGGCTCCTCAACGGTGGAAACACCATATATTTT. The chain uses TRBV27 and TRBJ1-3, with D hard to call. Germline values: CDR1 MNHEY, CDR2 SMNVEV (reference sequence). Trimming took 0 bases from V and 3 from J, leaving 15 bases between them. This CDR3 spans 17 amino acids.

The chain joins TRBV18 to TRBJ2-5, with TRBD2 matching 8 bases. This CDR3 has 13 residues. The ends lost 6 bases at V and 5 bases at J; junction bases unmatched: 5. CDR1 and CDR2 from the germline V gene are KGHSH and LQKENI. The CDR3 is CASSLGLEETQYF. The CDR3 DNA follows: TGTGCCAGCTCCTTGGGACTAGAGGAGACCCAGTACTTC.

This clone was recorded only once. This chain joins TRBV9 and TRBJ2-1, with 11 bases fitting TRBD2. V lost 6 bases, J lost 1 base, and 6 bases stayed unmatched. This CDR3 contains 16 residues. Per germline, CDR1 SGDLS and CDR2 YYNGEE. This chain's CDR3 is CASTGTSGFSYNEQFF. The CDR3, as DNA: TGTGCCAGCACGGGGACTAGCGGATTTTCCTACAATGAGCAGTTCTTC.

The chain uses TRBV6-2 or TRBV6-3 and TRBJ2-5; 9 bases match TRBD2. CDR1 and CDR2 from the germline V gene are MNHEY and SVGEGT. This CDR3 has 16 amino acids. After removal of 1 base from V and 1 base from J, the junction contained 4 bases not matched to a gene. The CDR3 sequence is CASSYFAGGVQETQYF. DNA of the CDR3: TGTGCCAGCAGTTACTTTGCGGGGGGGGTCCAAGAGACCCAGTACTTC.

The V and J genes are TRBV18 and TRBJ2-1; tentatively, D is TRBD2 (6 bases). CDR1 and CDR2 (germline): KGHSH, LQKENI. V was clipped by 3 bases and J by 6 bases, with 15 bases between them. The CDR3 is 15 residues long. The CDR3, as DNA: TGTGCCAGCTCACCTCTTGGAGGGGCGCGCAATGAGCAGTTCTTC. Translating it yields CASSPLGGARNEQFF. Together with reference TRBV18 and TRBJ2-1, the CDR3 gives the full variable domain: NAGVMQNPRHLVRRRGQEARLRCSPMKGHSHVYWYRQLPEEGLKFMVYLQKENIIDESGMPKERFSAEFPKEGPSILRIQQVVRGDSAAYFCASSPLGGARNEQFFGPGTRLTVL.

The rearrangement uses TRBV7-2 and TRBJ2-1; 7 nucleotides agree with TRBD1. J lost 6 bases, V lost 5 bases, and 10 bases had no gene match. The CDR3 spans 15 residues. Per germline, CDR1 SGHTA and CDR2 FQGNSA. The CDR3 DNA sequence: TGTGCCAGCAGCGCTACAGGTCCAGGGGGCAATGAGCAGTTCTTC. As protein: CASSATGPGGNEQFF.

The chain combines TRBV2 with TRBJ1-1; tentatively, D is TRBD1 (6 bases). Germline CDR1 is SNHLY and CDR2 is FYNNEI. V was cut by 6 bases and J by 3 bases, with 11 bases left in between. The CDR3 loop spans 13 amino acids. CDR3 sequence reads: CASRGGSYTEAFF. In DNA, the CDR3 is TGTGCCAGCAGAGGGGGTTCATACACTGAAGCTTTCTTT.

The table lists this clone with many counts. The V call is TRBV7-7, the J call TRBJ2-5, with TRBD2 matching over 10 bases. The V gene's germline CDR1 is SSHAT and CDR2 FNYEAQ (reference sequence). This CDR3 has 16 amino acids. The ends lost 2 bases at V and 5 bases at J; junction bases unmatched: 8. This CDR3 is CASSLLSGGAVETQYF. DNA of the CDR3: TGTGCCAGCAGCTTACTCAGCGGGGGGGCCGTTGAGACCCAGTACTTC.

This chain connects TRBV24-1 to TRBJ1-1, with TRBD1 matching 11 bases. V trimming: 5 bases; J trimming: 11 bases; junction bases outside the gene matches: 9. CDR1 and CDR2 from the germline V gene are KGHDR and SFDVKD. CDR3 length: 14 residues. In nucleotides, the CDR3 is TGTGCCACCAGTGGAGGAGGACAGGGGGCAGGGGCTTTCTTT. Its translation: CATSGGGQGAGAFF.

This chain uses TRBV4-1 with TRBJ1-2; D remains unclear. The length of the CDR3 is 11 residues. CDR1 and CDR2 (germline): MGHRA, YSYEKL. The V and J ends lost 4 bases and 8 bases respectively, with 8 bases between them. This CDR3 reads CASSREGGYTF. The CDR3 DNA sequence: TGCGCCAGCAGCCGGGAGGGAGGCTACACCTTC.

This sequence joins TRBV2 and TRBJ2-5; 11 nucleotides align to TRBD1. CDR1 is SNHLY, CDR2 FYNNEI, per germline. This CDR3 contains 14 residues. V trimming: 5 bases; J trimming: 3 bases; junction bases outside the gene matches: 2. As DNA, the CDR3 is TGTGCCAGCAGTCCGGGACAGGGGGAAGAGACCCAGTACTTC. This codes for CASSPGQGEETQYF.

This clone has only one observation. This chain connects TRBV5-1 to TRBJ1-1; D unclear. This CDR3 contains 13 residues. V lost 3 bases to trimming and J lost 1 base, with 7 bases between them. The germline V gene encodes CDR1 SGHRS and CDR2 YFSETQ. CDR3 DNA: TGCGCCAGCAGCTCGACGGGGAACACTGAAGCTTTCTTT. It is translated as CASSSTGNTEAFF.

The rearrangement links TRBV19 to TRBJ1-5, with TRBD1 as a possible D gene (6 bases). This CDR3 region has 14 residues. The V gene lost 8 bases and the J gene lost 5 bases, with 16 bases spanning the gap. Germline CDR1 reads LNHDA; CDR2 reads SQIVND (reference sequence). The CDR3 DNA sequence: TGTGCCAGTCGGTGGGGACAAGGGCATCAGCCCCAGCATTTT. Translating it yields CASRWGQGHQPQHF.

This sequence joins TRBV5-1 and TRBJ1-1; D is uncertain. Trimming pared 0 bases from V and 5 bases from J, leaving 14 bases between. Looked up from germline, CDR1 is SGHRS and CDR2 is YFSETQ. The CDR3 runs to 15 residues. The CDR3 spells CASSLVRGGGTEAFF. The CDR3 DNA reads as TGCGCCAGCAGCTTGGTACGGGGAGGTGGTACTGAAGCTTTCTTT.

The chain recombines TRBV6-1 with TRBJ1-2, with TRBD1 identical over 8 bases. Trimming took 4 bases from V and 8 from J; bases not matched to a gene: 15. Looked up from germline, CDR1 is MNHNS and CDR2 is SASEGT. The CDR3 is made up of 16 amino acids. The CDR3 here is CASSGSRGTGVHGYTF. The CDR3 nucleotides read TGTGCCAGCAGTGGGTCCCGCGGGACAGGAGTACACGGCTACACCTTC.

This sequence joins TRBV28 and TRBJ2-1; the D gene is possibly TRBD1 (6 bases). Between the trimmed V and J ends, which lost 3 bases and 4 bases, there was a span of 13 bases. The germline V gene encodes CDR1 MDHEN and CDR2 SYDVKM. The CDR3 totals 15 residues. CDR3 nucleotide sequence: TGTGCCAGCAGTTTGTTTCAGGGGACGTACAATGAGCAGTTCTTC. It encodes CASSLFQGTYNEQFF.

V gene TRBV20-1 combines with J gene TRBJ2-5; D gene uncertain. The CDR3 runs 11 residues. The V gene lost 6 bases and the J gene lost 5 bases, with 10 bases spanning the gap. CDR1 is DFQATT, CDR2 SNEGSKA, per germline (reference sequence). In nucleotides, the CDR3 is TGCAGTGCCCCTAGGTTGGAGACCCAGTACTTC. This codes for CSAPRLETQYF.

The CDR3 DNA sequence: TGCGCCAGCAGCCCGTCTTCACTCAGGGGCACAGATACGCAGTATTTT. It codes for CASSPSSLRGTDTQYF. The rearrangement links TRBV5-1 to TRBJ2-3; tentative D call: TRBD1 (5 bases). Germline lookup yields CDR1 SGHRS and CDR2 YFSETQ. Trimming cost V 4 bases and J 1 base, with 16 bases left between them. The CDR3 totals 16 residues.

This clone occurred a few times. The V call is TRBV3-1 (or the pseudogene TRBV3-2), the J call TRBJ1-6; 7 positions match TRBD1. The CDR3 spans 14 residues. V shed 4 bases, J shed 9 bases, and the junction held 6 bases outside the gene matches. Germline lookup yields CDR1 LGHDT and CDR2 YNNKEL (reference sequence). CDR3 nucleotides: TGTGCCAGCAGCCTAAGGGGGCGCGGTTCACCCCTCCACTTT. Residues: CASSLRGRGSPLHF.